One sample yielded the 29 T cell receptor beta chains listed below, sequenced in a study of metastatic and nonmetastatic thyroid tumors. TCRdb reprocessed the PCR reads via MiXCR. This repertoire shows about 13,000 clones, 20% to 30% found once; its top ten account for 15% to 20%. Patients were all untreated before their thyroid surgery. The sample was tumor tissue. The receptor source for this set is a female donor with papillary thyroid cancer or a benign thyroid nodule (not recorded which). Some clones in this sample may be carry-over from other donors' samples.

In the case of this clone: At one end the junction does not follow the germline gene, possibly because of a read error. J is TRBJ2-3 and V is TRBV11-3; 8 bases align to TRBD1. The CDR3 sequence is 17 residues long. Germline CDR1 is SGHNT and CDR2 is YENEEA. CDR3 protein: CANSFGVLTGGTDTQYF. CDR3 nucleotides: TGCGCCAACAGCTTCGGGGTCTTGACAGGGGGCACAGATACGCAGTATTTT.

There are a few counts of this clone. The chain links TRBV10-3 to TRBJ2-7, with 8 bases that match TRBD1. Trimming took 8 bases from V and 7 from J; bases not matched to a gene: 13. The length of the CDR3 is 14 residues. Per germline, CDR1 ENHRY and CDR2 SYGVKD. The CDR3 reads CAIVNARGHVEQYF. The CDR3 DNA sequence: TGTGCCATCGTGAACGCCAGGGGGCATGTGGAGCAGTACTTC.

By share, this clone counts as medium-sized. This sequence joins TRBV28 and TRBJ1-2; D is ambiguous. CDR3 size: 11 residues. Trimming took 4 bases from V and 2 from J, leaving 2 bases between them. Germline CDR1 reads MDHEN; CDR2 reads SYDVKM. The CDR3 DNA reads TGTGCCAGCAGTTCCAACTATGGCTACACCTTC. The encoded protein is CASSSNYGYTF.

There are many counts of this clone. This rearrangement joins TRBV11-2 to TRBJ2-1, with a tentative D call TRBD1 (6 bases). This CDR3 has 16 residues. Germline loops: CDR1 SGHAT, CDR2 FQNNGV. Trimming took off 3 bases at V and 2 bases at J, with 14 bases between the two ends. CDR3 nucleotide sequence: TGTGCCAGCAGCTTTCGTGGGACATCAACCTACAATGAGCAGTTCTTC. Encoded protein: CASSFRGTSTYNEQFF.

V gene TRBV4-2 combines with J gene TRBJ2-7; 12 bases are a match to TRBD2. CDR3 size: 16 residues. Germline V gene lookup returns CDR1 LGHNA and CDR2 YNFKEQ. J lost 5 bases, V lost 0 bases, and 5 bases had no gene match. The CDR3 loop reads CASSQETSGSLHEQYF. The CDR3 region has the DNA TGTGCCAGCAGCCAAGAGACTAGCGGGAGTCTCCACGAGCAGTACTTC.

By sample fraction, this clone is medium-sized (0.01 to 0.1%). The chain recombines TRBV29-1 with TRBJ2-7; 11 nucleotides align to TRBD2. The CDR3 loop spans 13 amino acids. In germline, CDR1 is SQVTM, CDR2 ANQGSEA. After removal of 6 bases from V and 1 base from J, the junction contained 2 bases not matched to a gene. CDR3 sequence reads: CSVGTSGSYEQYF. As DNA, the CDR3 is TGCAGCGTGGGGACTAGCGGTTCCTACGAGCAGTACTTC.

This chain links TRBV7-9 with TRBJ2-7, with TRBD2 matching over 13 bases. V lost 4 bases, J lost 10 bases, and 7 bases stayed unmatched. CDR1 and CDR2 from the germline V gene are SEHNR and FQNEAQ (reference sequence). There are 14 residues in the CDR3. The CDR3 DNA reads TGTGCCAGCAGCTCGGATACTAGCGGGAGGGGTCAGTACTTC. Protein: CASSSDTSGRGQYF.

V gene TRBV5-1 combines with J gene TRBJ2-3; no firm D call. Germline values: CDR1 SGHRS, CDR2 YFSETQ. The V and J ends lost 6 bases and 3 bases respectively, with 8 bases between them. The CDR3 runs to 12 residues. The DNA of the CDR3 is TGCGCCAGCATCCTCTATACAGATACGCAGTATTTT. It encodes CASILYTDTQYF.

The chain employs TRBV6-1 and TRBJ1-6, with D perhaps matching TRBD1 (5 bases). Trimming removed 10 bases from V and 8 bases from J, with 18 bases in between. CDR1 MNHNS and CDR2 SASEGT come from the germline V gene. The CDR3 has 14 amino acids. The CDR3 region has the DNA TGTGCCATCATCTCCGGGACCCGTCATTCACCCCTCCACTTT. As protein: CAIISGTRHSPLHF.

This clone is medium-sized (0.01 to 0.1%) by share. The rearrangement links TRBV2 to TRBJ1-2, with 7 bases lining up with TRBD1. The CDR3 is 14 residues long. Germline V gene data show CDR1 as SNHLY and CDR2 as FYNNEI. J lost 1 base, V lost 8 bases, and 7 bases had no gene match. Here the CDR3 DNA reads TGTGCCAGCGTCCGGGACAGTTTTAACTATGGCTACACCTTC. Protein: CASVRDSFNYGYTF.

This clone was detected many times. Here the CDR3 DNA reads TGTGCCAGCAGCACACCGGGGGGCCATGAGCAGTTCTTC. Translated, it gives CASSTPGGHEQFF. The chain uses TRBV7-2 and TRBJ2-1, with D maybe TRBD2 (7 bases). The length of the CDR3 is 13 residues. V lost 5 bases and J lost 8, with 13 bases in between. Germline assignment: CDR1 SGHTA and CDR2 FQGNSA. The variable domain in full, completed from reference TRBV7-2 and TRBJ2-1, reads GAGVSQSPSNKVTEKGKDVELRCDPISGHTALYWYRQSLGQGLEFLIYFQGNSAPDKSGLPSDRFSAERTGGSVSTLTIQRTQQEDSAVYLCASSTPGGHEQFFGPGTRLTVL.

This clone was detected a few times. V and J are TRBV12-5 and TRBJ2-7; the match to TRBD1 covers 8 bases. With 6 bases clipped from V and 0 bases from J, the junction kept 10 bases outside the gene matches. Germline CDR1 is LGHNT and CDR2 is FRNRAP. The length of the CDR3 is 16 residues. Here the CDR3 reads CASGLRQGPSSYEQYF. The CDR3 DNA is TGTGCTAGTGGCCTCCGACAGGGGCCCAGCTCCTACGAGCAGTACTTC. The whole variable domain, remainder taken from reference TRBV12-5 and TRBJ2-7, is DARVTQTPRHKVTEMGQEVTMRCQPILGHNTVFWYRQTMMQGLELLAYFRNRAPLDDSGMPKDRFSAEMPDATLATLKIQPSEPRDSAVYFCASGLRQGPSSYEQYFGPGTRLTVT.

This clone has at least ten counts. The CDR3 protein is CASSPRVATNEKLFF. CDR3 nucleotide sequence: TGTGCCAGCAGTCCCCGGGTGGCAACTAATGAAAAACTGTTTTTT. This rearrangement joins TRBV5-6 to TRBJ1-4; D not resolved. Trimming removed 5 bases at V and 0 bases at J, with 11 bases between. The CDR3 is 15 residues long. Germline loops: CDR1 SGHDT, CDR2 YYEEEE.

As to this clone: A read error may explain this, as a much larger clone is one base away. The genes are TRBV28 and TRBJ2-3; 8 bases agree with TRBD1. The germline V gene encodes CDR1 MDHEN and CDR2 SYDVKM. The CDR3 covers 14 residues. For the CDR3, the DNA is TGTGCCAGCAGTCCCGGACAGGGAAGGGATATGCAGTATTTT. Translation gives CASSPGQGRDMQYF.

This clone has a handful of counts. Relative to the germline gene, one junction end is altered; a read error may explain this. This chain uses TRBV16 with TRBJ2-7; D call uncertain. Germline assignment: CDR1 KGHSY and CDR2 FQNENV. There are 14 residues in the CDR3. This CDR3 reads CASIQSGTSGEQYF. The CDR3 bases are TGTGCCAGCATCCAATCCGGAACCTCTGGAGAGCAGTACTTC.

This clone was detected once. The chain has TRBV5-5 and TRBJ2-7; D gene unclear. The CDR3 length is 15 residues. Trimming took off 4 bases at V and 0 bases at J, with 14 bases between the two ends. Germline-derived CDR1 and CDR2 are SGHKS and YYEKEE (reference sequence). The DNA for the CDR3 is TGTGCCAGCAGCGTTGACCACGCTGGCTCCTACGAGCAGTACTTC. It is translated as CASSVDHAGSYEQYF.

V gene TRBV7-9 combines with J gene TRBJ2-3; maybe TRBD2 (6 bases). V was trimmed by 5 bases and J by 6 bases, leaving 12 bases between them. Germline loops: CDR1 SEHNR, CDR2 FQNEAQ (reference sequence). The CDR3 has 13 residues. The CDR3: CASSQDGSDTQYF. The CDR3 DNA reads as TGTGCCAGCAGCCAGGACGGGAGCGATACGCAGTATTTT.

The chain links TRBV6-1 to TRBJ1-2; possibly TRBD1 for D (5 bases). V was shortened by 6 bases and J by 2 bases, with 16 bases between the two germline ends. This CDR3 comprises 15 residues. CDR1 and CDR2 from the germline V gene are MNHNS and SASEGT. CDR3 region: CASSPSGGSNYGYTF. The CDR3 bases are TGTGCCAGCAGCCCCTCGGGGGGGTCCAACTATGGCTACACCTTC.

There are many counts of this clone. This CDR3 reads CASSLGPSANQPQHF. CDR3 coding DNA: TGCGCCAGCAGCCTTGGTCCGTCCGCCAATCAGCCCCAGCATTTT. This chain links TRBV4-1 with TRBJ1-5; D gene unclear. V lost 4 bases, J lost 3 bases, and 13 bases lay in between. Per germline, CDR1 MGHRA and CDR2 YSYEKL. The CDR3 is 15 residues long.

In its sample, this clone ranks as medium-sized. The rearrangement uses TRBV6-1 and TRBJ1-2, with 7 bases fitting TRBD1. Germline assignment: CDR1 MNHNS and CDR2 SASEGT. This CDR3 contains 13 residues. The V and J ends lost 5 bases and 8 bases, in that order; junction bases with no gene match: 8. CDR3 DNA sequence: TGTGCCAGCAGTTTGACAGGGTCTTTCGGCTACACCTTC. Protein sequence: CASSLTGSFGYTF.

This clone was seen at least ten times. J is TRBJ1-1 and V is TRBV2, with D uncertain. This CDR3 contains 11 residues. The germline gives CDR1 SNHLY, CDR2 FYNNEI. V lost 4 bases and J 6 bases, leaving 6 bases between the germline ends. In nucleotides, the CDR3 is TGTGCCAGCAGTGTCTCGGCTGAAGCTTTCTTT. Amino acid sequence: CASSVSAEAFF.

This sequence joins TRBV11-3 and TRBJ2-6, with TRBD1 as a possible D gene (6 bases). CDR1 is SGHNT and CDR2 is YENEEA in the germline V gene. Trimming took 4 bases from V and 7 from J, leaving 14 bases between them. The CDR3 has 15 residues. CDR3 amino acids: CASSSQGSVANVLTF. For the CDR3, the DNA is TGTGCCAGCAGCTCACAGGGTTCGGTTGCCAACGTCCTGACTTTC.

V and J are TRBV7-8 and TRBJ2-2, with D uncertain. The V and J ends lost 0 bases and 0 bases respectively, with 5 bases between them. The CDR3 has 15 amino acids. Germline CDR1 reads SGHVS; CDR2 reads FQNEAQ. The CDR3 loop is CASSLASTNTGELFF. CDR3 bases: TGTGCCAGCAGCTTAGCGAGCACGAACACCGGGGAGCTGTTTTTT.

This clone was seen ten or more times. A much larger clone is a single base away; this may be a read error. The chain links TRBV7-3 to TRBJ2-1, with no clear D. The CDR3 has 14 residues. Germline CDR1 and CDR2: SGHTA and FQGTGA. Trimming shortened V by 5 bases and J by 9 bases, and 17 bases separated the two germline ends. The CDR3 here is CASSVSDVNSEQFF. The CDR3 nucleotides are TGTGCCAGCAGCGTATCGGACGTAAACAGTGAGCAGTTCTTC.

In its sample, this clone is medium-sized. Additional DNA sequences in this sample encode the identical CDR3. The chain has TRBV29-1 and TRBJ2-7, with D unresolved. Per the germline V gene, CDR1 is SQVTM and CDR2 is ANQGSEA. The V gene lost 6 bases and the J gene lost 4 bases, with 10 bases spanning the gap. The CDR3 extends over 11 amino acids. In DNA, the CDR3 is TGCAGCGTAAGGACGGAGTACGAGCAGTACTTC. It codes for CSVRTEYEQYF.

In its sample, this clone was seen many times. The CDR3 here is CATSDPTGSTDTQYF. The CDR3 bases are TGTGCCACCAGTGATCCGACAGGGAGCACAGATACGCAGTATTTT. The J gene is TRBJ2-3, the V gene TRBV24-1; 7 bases align to TRBD1. Germline trimming cut 3 bases from V and 0 bases from J; bases unmatched to any gene: 2. The CDR3 consists of 15 residues. The germline V gene has CDR1 KGHDR and CDR2 SFDVKD.

This clone was recorded at least ten times. The chain employs TRBV2 and TRBJ2-7, with 8 bases lining up with TRBD1. The ends lost 8 bases at V and 0 bases at J; junction bases unmatched: 9. This CDR3 region has 15 residues. Germline-derived CDR1 and CDR2 are SNHLY and FYNNEI. As DNA, the CDR3 is TGTGCCAGCTGGCCGGGACAGGCAAGCTCCTACGAGCAGTACTTC. It encodes CASWPGQASSYEQYF.

The sample holds a few counts of this clone. The junction does not match germline at one end; this may be a read error. The chain combines TRBV10-1 with TRBJ2-7; D might be TRBD1 or TRBD2, each matching 6 bases. The germline V gene encodes CDR1 WNHNN and CDR2 SYGVQD (reference sequence). This CDR3 has 14 amino acids. The CDR3 spells CASSGRGTMDERYF. The CDR3 region has the DNA TGCGCCAGCAGCGGTCGGGGGACAATGGACGAGCGGTACTTC.

This clone was recorded many times. J is TRBJ2-2 and V is TRBV7-2; D might be TRBD1 (6 bases). CDR3 size: 14 residues. V lost 5 bases and J 3 bases, leaving 10 bases between the germline ends. Germline values: CDR1 SGHTA, CDR2 FQGNSA. The CDR3 region has the DNA TGTGCCAGCAGCCATTACAGGGACACCGGGGAGCTGTTTTTT. It yields the protein CASSHYRDTGELFF.